This T cell receptor beta chain is drawn from a study of T cell repertoires in cytomegalovirus infection (dated 2019 in TCRdb). General notes on the study: Recently identified HLA-C-restricted CMV epitopes, whose presentation resists viral immunomodulation, were targeted by peptide stimulations together with well-studied HLA-B-restricted epitopes. Donor HLA type was relevant to the analysis, because carriage of CMV infection together with the matching HLA type was indicated by public TCR beta signatures. Paper-wide results and their limitations: Cumulative frequency of public TCR beta family members discriminated carriers of CMV infection plus the relevant HLA type in this cohort and an independent 352-donor cohort. In the ex vivo response, HLA-C-restricted CMV-specific TCR beta clonotypes were dominant, and in two of eight donors the single most frequent clonotype came from this HLA-C-restricted group.

For this clonotype: This clone's antigen is unknown. Per-nucleotide qualities are absent, and no much larger clonotype sits a single base away.

This specimen's treatment or condition label, interpreted: in vitro stimulation with specific CMV peptide epitopes to enrich CMV-specific T cells. Sequencing took place on an Illumina HiSeq 1500. TCRdb trimmed the raw reads at Q25, called clones with MiXCR and kept productive beta chains. Merged by CDR3 protein, the rows form single entries marked with the most common genes and DNA. The table for this sample lists around 120,000 distinct CDR3 sequences; roughly two fifths of them were counted only once. The ten biggest clones cover about 76% of the sample. CDR1 and CDR2, looked up from the germline V gene (reference sequence), are MNHEY and SMNVEV. Its CDR3 holds 14 amino acids, cysteine through phenylalanine. Solely the CDR3 DNA is kept, with 42 bases framed from the first base. V and J lose 7 bases and 2 bases, and a span of 14 bases separates them.

The sample here was CD8+ T cells from cultured PBMCs, taken from culture after CMV antigen stimulation. This chain is built from TRBV27 and TRBJ1-1; no confident D gene assignment can be made. This TCR derives from a human donor in good health (CMV status not recorded). Some clones in this sample may be carry-over from other donors' samples. The nucleotide sequence reads as follows: TGTGCCAGCACCAGAGGACCGGGAAACACTGAAGCTTTCTTT. This codes for CASTRGPGNTEAFF.